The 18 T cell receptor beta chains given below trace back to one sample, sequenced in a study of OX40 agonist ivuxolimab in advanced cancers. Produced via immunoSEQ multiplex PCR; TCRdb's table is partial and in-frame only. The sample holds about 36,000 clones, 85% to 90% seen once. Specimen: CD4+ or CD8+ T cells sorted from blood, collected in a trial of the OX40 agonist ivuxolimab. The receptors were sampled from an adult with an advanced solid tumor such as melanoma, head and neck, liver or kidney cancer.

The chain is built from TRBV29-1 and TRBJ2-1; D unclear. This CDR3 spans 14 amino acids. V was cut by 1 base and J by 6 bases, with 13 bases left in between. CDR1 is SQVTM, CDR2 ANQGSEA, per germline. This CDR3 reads CSVEGSLYGNEQFF. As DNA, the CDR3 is TGCAGCGTTGAAGGCTCCCTCTATGGCAATGAGCAGTTCTTC.

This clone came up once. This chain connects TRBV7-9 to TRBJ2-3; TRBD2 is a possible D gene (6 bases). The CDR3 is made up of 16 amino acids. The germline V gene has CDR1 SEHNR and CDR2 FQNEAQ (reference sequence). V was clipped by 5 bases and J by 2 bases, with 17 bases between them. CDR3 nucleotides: TGTGCCAGCAGCCCGGGGGTGTCGGTCACCACAGATACGCAGTATTTT. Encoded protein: CASSPGVSVTTDTQYF.

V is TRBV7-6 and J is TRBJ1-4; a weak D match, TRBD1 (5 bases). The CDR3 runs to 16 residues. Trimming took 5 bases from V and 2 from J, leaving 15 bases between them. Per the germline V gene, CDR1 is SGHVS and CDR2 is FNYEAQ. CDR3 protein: CASSPTEFPTNEKLFF. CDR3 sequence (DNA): TGTGCCAGCAGCCCGACAGAGTTCCCCACTAATGAAAAACTGTTTTTT.

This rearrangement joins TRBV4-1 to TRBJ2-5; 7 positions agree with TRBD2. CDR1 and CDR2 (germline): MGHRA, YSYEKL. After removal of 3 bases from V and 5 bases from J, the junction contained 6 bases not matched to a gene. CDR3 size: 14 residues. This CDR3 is CASSHLLAMETQYF. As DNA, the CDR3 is TGCGCCAGCAGCCACCTACTAGCGATGGAGACCCAGTACTTC.

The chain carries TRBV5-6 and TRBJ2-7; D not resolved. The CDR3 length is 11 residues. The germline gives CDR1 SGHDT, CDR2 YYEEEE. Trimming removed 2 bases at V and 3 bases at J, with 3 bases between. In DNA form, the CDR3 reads TGTGCCAGCAGCTTAGTCTACGAGCAGTACTTC. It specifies CASSLVYEQYF.

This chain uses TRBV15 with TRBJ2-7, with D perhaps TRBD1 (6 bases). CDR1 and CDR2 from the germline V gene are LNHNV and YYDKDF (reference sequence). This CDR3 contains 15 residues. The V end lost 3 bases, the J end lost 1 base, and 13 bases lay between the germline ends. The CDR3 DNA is TGTGCCACCAGCAGGGAACGGACAGCATCCTACGAGCAGTACTTC. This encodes CATSRERTASYEQYF. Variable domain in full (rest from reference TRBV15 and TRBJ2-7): DAMVIQNPRYQVTQFGKPVTLSCSQTLNHNVMYWYQQKSSQAPKLLFHYYDKDFNNEADTPDNFQSRRPNTSFCFLDIRSPGLGDTAMYLCATSRERTASYEQYFGPGTRLTVT.

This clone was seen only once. The CDR3 bases are TGCAGTGCTAGGTACGGCTACGAGCAGTACTTC. Protein sequence: CSARYGYEQYF. The rearrangement links TRBV20-1 to TRBJ2-7; D not certain. Germline V gene sequence: CDR1 DFQATT, CDR2 SNEGSKA (reference sequence). V lost 3 bases and J lost 3, with 6 bases in between. The CDR3 length is 11 residues.

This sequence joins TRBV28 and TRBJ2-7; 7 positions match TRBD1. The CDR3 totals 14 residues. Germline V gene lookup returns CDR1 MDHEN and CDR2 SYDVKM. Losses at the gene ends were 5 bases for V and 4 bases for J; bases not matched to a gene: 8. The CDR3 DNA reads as TGTGCCAGCAGTACCCGGACAGGAGGTTACGAGCAGTACTTC. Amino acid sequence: CASSTRTGGYEQYF. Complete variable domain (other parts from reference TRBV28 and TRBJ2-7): DVKVTQSSRYLVKRTGEKVFLECVQDMDHENMFWYRQDPGLGLRLIYFSYDVKMKEKGDIPEGYSVSREKKERFSLILESASTNQTSMYLCASSTRTGGYEQYFGPGTRLTVT.

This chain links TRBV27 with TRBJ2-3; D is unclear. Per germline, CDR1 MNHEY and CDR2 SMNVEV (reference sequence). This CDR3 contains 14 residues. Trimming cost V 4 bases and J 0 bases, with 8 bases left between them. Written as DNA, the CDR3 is TGTGCCAGCAGTTCTGCGGTAAGCACAGATACGCAGTATTTT. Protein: CASSSAVSTDTQYF.

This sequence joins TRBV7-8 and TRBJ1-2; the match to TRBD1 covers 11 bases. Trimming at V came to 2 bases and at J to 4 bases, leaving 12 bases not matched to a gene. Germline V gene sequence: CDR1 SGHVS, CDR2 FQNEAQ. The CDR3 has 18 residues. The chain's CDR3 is CASSLSPRTGGIVYGYTF. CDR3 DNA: TGTGCCAGCAGCTTAAGCCCTCGGACAGGGGGCATTGTCTATGGCTACACCTTC.

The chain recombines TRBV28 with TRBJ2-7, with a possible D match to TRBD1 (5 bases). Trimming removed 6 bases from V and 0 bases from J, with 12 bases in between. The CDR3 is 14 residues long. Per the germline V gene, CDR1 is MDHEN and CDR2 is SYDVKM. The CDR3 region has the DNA TGTGCCAGCAGGAAAACAGGAATCTCCTACGAGCAGTACTTC. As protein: CASRKTGISYEQYF.

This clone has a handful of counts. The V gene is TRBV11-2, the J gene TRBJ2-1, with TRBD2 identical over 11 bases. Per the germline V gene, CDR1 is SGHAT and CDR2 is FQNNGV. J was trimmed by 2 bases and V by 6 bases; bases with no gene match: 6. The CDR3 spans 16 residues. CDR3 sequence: CASRSLAGGPYNEQFF. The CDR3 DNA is TGTGCCAGCAGATCCTTAGCGGGAGGGCCCTACAATGAGCAGTTCTTC.

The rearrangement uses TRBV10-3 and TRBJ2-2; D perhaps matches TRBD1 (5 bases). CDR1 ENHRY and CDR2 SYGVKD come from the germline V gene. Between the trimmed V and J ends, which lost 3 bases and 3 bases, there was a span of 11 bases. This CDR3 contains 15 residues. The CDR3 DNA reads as TGTGCCATCAGTGAACTAACAGGTTACACCGGGGAGCTGTTTTTT. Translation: CAISELTGYTGELFF.

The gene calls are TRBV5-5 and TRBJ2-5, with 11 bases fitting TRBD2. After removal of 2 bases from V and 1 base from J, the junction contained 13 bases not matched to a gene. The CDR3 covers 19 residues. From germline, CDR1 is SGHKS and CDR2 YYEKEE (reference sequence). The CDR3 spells CASSFSGDGLAGFQETQYF. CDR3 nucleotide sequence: TGTGCCAGCAGCTTTTCAGGGGATGGACTAGCGGGCTTCCAAGAGACCCAGTACTTC.

The CDR3 reads CASSVGAEQYF. DNA for the CDR3: TGTGCCAGCAGCGTAGGCGCCGAGCAGTACTTC. The J gene is TRBJ2-7, the V gene TRBV9; D uncertain. V dropped 0 bases and J dropped 6 bases, with 4 bases sitting between them. The CDR3 runs to 11 residues. Germline V gives CDR1 SGDLS, CDR2 YYNGEE.

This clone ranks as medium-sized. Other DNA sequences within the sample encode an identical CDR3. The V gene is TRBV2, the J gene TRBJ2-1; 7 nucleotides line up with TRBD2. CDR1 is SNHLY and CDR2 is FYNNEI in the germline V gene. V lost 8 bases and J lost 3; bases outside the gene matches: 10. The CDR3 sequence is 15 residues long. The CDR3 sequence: CASQWEGAIYNEQFF. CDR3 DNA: TGTGCCAGCCAGTGGGAGGGAGCGATCTACAATGAGCAGTTCTTC.

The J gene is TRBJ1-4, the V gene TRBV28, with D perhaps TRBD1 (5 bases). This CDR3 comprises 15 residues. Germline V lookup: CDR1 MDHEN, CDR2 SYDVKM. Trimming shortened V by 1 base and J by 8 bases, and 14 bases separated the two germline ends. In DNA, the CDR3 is TGTGCCAGCAGTTTATTTAGCAGGGTTTACGAAAAACTGTTTTTT. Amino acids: CASSLFSRVYEKLFF.

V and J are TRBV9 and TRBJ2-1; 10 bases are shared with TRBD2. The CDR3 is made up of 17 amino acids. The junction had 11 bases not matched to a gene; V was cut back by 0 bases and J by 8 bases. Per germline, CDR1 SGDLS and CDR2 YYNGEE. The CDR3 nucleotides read TGTGCCAGCAGCGTAGAGGTAGCGGGAGGCCATAGGGATGAGCAGTTCTTC. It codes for CASSVEVAGGHRDEQFF.